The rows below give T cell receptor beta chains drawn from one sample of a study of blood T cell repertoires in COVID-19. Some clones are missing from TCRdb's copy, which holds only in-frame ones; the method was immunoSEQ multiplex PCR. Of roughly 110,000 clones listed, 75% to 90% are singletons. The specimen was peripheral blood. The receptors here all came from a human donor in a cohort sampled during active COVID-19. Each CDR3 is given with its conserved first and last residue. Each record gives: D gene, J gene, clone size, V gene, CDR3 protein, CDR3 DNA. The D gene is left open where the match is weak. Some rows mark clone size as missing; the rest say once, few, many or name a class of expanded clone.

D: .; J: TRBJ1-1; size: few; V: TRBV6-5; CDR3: CASRAGFRGTEAFF; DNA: TGTGCCAGCAGGGCAGGGTTTAGGGGCACTGAAGCTTTCTTT
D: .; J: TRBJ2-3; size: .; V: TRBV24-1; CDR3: CATSDPPGTGQHTDTQYF; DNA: TGTGCCACCAGTGATCCTCCCGGTACAGGGCAACACACAGATACGCAGTATTTT
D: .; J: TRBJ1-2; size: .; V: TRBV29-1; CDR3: CSVTPLRGGVTF; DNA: TGCAGCGTTACCCCTCTCCGGGGGGGGGTCACCTTC
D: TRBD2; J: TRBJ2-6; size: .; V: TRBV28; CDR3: CASSGGAGANVLTF; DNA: TGTGCCAGCAGCGGGGGGGCTGGGGCCAACGTCCTGACTTTC
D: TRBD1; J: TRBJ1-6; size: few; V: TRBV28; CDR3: CASRFSTGNNSPLHF; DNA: TGTGCCAGCAGATTTTCGACAGGGAATAATTCACCCCTCCACTTT
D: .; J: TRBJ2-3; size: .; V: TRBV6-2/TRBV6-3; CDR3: CASSDPARFPNTDTQYF; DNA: TGTGCCAGCAGTGACCCGGCTAGATTCCCTAACACAGATACGCAGTATTTT
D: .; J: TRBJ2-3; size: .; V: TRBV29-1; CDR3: CSVDVSSVSTDTQYF; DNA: TGCAGCGTTGATGTGTCTAGCGTAAGCACAGATACGCAGTATTTT
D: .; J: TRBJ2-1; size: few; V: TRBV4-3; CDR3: CASSQGLGSYNEQFF; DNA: TGCGCCAGCAGCCAAGGACTGGGCTCCTACAATGAGCAGTTCTTC
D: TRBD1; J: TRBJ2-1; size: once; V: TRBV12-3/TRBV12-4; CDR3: CASSPPGGLLKFF; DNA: TGTGCCAGCAGTCCCCCAGGGGGCCTCCTCAAGTTCTTC
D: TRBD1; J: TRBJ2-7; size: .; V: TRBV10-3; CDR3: CAIRGGRDGDEQYF; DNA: TGTGCCATCAGAGGGGGCAGGGACGGAGACGAGCAGTACTTC
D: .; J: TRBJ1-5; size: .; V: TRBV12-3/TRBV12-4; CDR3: CASTYGVNQPQHF; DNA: TGTGCCAGCACTTACGGGGTTAATCAGCCCCAGCATTTT
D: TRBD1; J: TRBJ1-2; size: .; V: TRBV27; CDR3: CASSPHPRGGDTF; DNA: TGTGCCAGCAGTCCTCACCCCAGAGGGGGCGACACCTTC
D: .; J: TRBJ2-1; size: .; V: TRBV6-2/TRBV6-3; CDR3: CASSYSTSSYNEQFF; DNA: TGTGCCAGCAGTTACTCCACGAGCTCCTACAATGAGCAGTTCTTC
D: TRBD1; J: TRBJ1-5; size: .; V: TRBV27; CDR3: CASRGGTGISNQPQHF; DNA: TGTGCCAGCAGGGGAGGGACAGGGATTAGCAATCAGCCCCAGCATTTT
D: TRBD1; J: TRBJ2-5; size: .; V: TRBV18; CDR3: CASSIRQGPQETQYF; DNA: TGTGCCAGCTCAATCCGACAGGGACCCCAAGAGACCCAGTACTTC
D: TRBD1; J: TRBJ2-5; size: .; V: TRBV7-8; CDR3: CASSPQGARETQYF; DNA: TGTGCCAGCAGCCCACAGGGGGCGAGGGAGACCCAGTACTTC
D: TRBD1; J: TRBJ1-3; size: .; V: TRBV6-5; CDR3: CASSYTGQKGNTIYF; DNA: TGTGCCAGCAGTTATACGGGACAGAAAGGAAACACCATATATTTT
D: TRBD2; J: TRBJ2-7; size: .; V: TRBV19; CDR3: CASSNRLGLAGTSEQYF; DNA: TGTGCCAGTAGTAACCGACTAGGACTAGCGGGGACCAGCGAGCAGTACTTC
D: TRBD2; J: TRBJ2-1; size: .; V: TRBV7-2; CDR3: CASSLGAGEHNEQFF; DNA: TGTGCCAGCAGCTTAGGAGCGGGGGAACACAATGAGCAGTTCTTC
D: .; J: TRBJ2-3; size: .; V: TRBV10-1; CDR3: CASSRDFTDTQYF; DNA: TGCGCCAGCAGCAGGGACTTCACAGATACGCAGTATTTT
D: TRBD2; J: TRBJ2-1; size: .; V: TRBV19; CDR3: CASSLLAGGLDNEQFF; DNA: TGTGCCAGTAGTCTGTTAGCGGGGGGGCTGGACAATGAGCAGTTCTTC
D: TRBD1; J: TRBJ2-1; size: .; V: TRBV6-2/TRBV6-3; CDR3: CASSYSRARQGAVNEQFF; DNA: TGTGCCAGCAGTTACTCCAGAGCTCGGCAGGGGGCAGTCAATGAGCAGTTCTTC
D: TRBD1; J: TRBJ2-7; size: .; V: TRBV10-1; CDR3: CASLRSRGLPYEQYF; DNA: TGCGCCAGCTTAAGATCCAGGGGGCTTCCCTACGAGCAGTACTTC
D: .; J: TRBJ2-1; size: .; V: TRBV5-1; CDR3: CASSLDIGGNEQFF; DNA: TGCGCCAGCAGTTTGGACATAGGAGGGAATGAGCAGTTCTTC
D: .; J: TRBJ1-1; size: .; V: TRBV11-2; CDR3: CASSLAGLYTEAFF; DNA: TGTGCCAGCAGCTTAGCAGGGCTTTACACTGAAGCTTTCTTT
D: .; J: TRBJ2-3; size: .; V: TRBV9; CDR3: CASSVGEDTQYF; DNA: TGTGCCAGCAGCGTAGGCGAGGATACGCAGTATTTT
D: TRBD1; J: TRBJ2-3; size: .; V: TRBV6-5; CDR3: CASSYGDRVIDTQYF; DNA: TGTGCCAGCAGTTACGGGGACAGGGTGATAGATACGCAGTATTTT
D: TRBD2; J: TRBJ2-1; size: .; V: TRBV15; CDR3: CATSRGITSDRSYNEQFF; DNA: TGTGCCACCAGCAGAGGAATAACTAGCGATCGGTCCTACAATGAGCAGTTCTTC
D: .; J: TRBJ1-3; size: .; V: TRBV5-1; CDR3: CASSSTGSAGNTIYF; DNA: TGCGCCAGCAGCTCAACAGGGTCGGCTGGAAACACCATATATTTT
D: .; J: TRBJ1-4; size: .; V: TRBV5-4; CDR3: CASSLEGGVEKLFF; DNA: TGTGCCAGCAGCTTGGAGGGCGGGGTAGAAAAACTGTTTTTT
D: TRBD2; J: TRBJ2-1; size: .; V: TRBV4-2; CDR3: CASSQEKAGGYNEQFF; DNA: TGTGCCAGCAGCCAAGAGAAAGCGGGGGGATACAATGAGCAGTTCTTC
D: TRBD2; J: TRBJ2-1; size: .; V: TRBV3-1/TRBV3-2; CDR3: CASSSAGSGGALRQFF; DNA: TGTGCCAGCAGCTCCGCTGGAAGCGGGGGGGCCCTACGCCAGTTCTTC
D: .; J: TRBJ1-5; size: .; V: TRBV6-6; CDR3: CASSYGGNQPQHF; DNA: TGTGCCAGCAGTTACGGGGGGAATCAGCCCCAGCATTTT
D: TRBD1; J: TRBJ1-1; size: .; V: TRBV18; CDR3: CASSPFKDRVFSEAFF; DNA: TGTGCCAGCTCACCATTCAAGGACAGGGTTTTTTCTGAAGCTTTCTTT
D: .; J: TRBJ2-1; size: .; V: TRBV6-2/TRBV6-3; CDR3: CASSFINEQFF; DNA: TGTGCCAGCAGTTTCATCAATGAGCAGTTCTTC
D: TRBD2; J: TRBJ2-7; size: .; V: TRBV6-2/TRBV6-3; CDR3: CASSYLVSGGLSYEQYF; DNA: TGTGCCAGCAGTTACCTGGTTAGCGGGGGCCTCTCCTACGAGCAGTACTTC
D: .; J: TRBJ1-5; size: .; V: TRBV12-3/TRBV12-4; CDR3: CASRSDIYQPQHF; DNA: TGTGCCAGCAGATCAGACATCTACCAGCCCCAGCATTTT
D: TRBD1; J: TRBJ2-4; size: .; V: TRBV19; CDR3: CASSSRGQGAGNIQYF; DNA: TGTGCCAGTAGTTCCAGGGGGCAGGGGGCAGGTAACATTCAGTACTTC
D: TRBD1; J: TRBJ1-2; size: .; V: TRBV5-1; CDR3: CASSWGDRGNYGYTF; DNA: TGCGCCAGCAGCTGGGGGGACAGGGGTAACTATGGCTACACCTTC
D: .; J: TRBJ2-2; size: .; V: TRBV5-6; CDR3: CASSPLSVPNTGELFF; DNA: TGTGCCAGCAGCCCCCTGTCAGTCCCCAACACCGGGGAGCTGTTTTTT
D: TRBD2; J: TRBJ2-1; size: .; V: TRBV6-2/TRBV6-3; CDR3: CASSYTPLAGGLNEQFF; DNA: TGTGCCAGCAGTTACACCCCCCTAGCGGGGGGGCTCAATGAGCAGTTCTTC
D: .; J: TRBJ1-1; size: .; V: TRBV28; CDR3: CASSPSGGYTEAFF; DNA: TGTGCCAGCAGCCCATCCGGGGGGTACACTGAAGCTTTCTTT
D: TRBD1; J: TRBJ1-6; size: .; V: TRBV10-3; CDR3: CAISLGTGNSPLHF; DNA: TGTGCCATCAGCCTAGGGACAGGTAATTCACCCCTCCACTTT
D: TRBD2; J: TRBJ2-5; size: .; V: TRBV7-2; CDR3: CASSFGRGGGETQYF; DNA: TGTGCCAGCAGCTTCGGGCGGGGGGGAGGAGAGACCCAGTACTTC
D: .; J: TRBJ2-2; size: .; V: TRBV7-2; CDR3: CASRGAPGGRNTGELFF; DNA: TGTGCCAGCCGGGGGGCGCCGGGGGGTAGGAACACCGGGGAGCTGTTTTTT
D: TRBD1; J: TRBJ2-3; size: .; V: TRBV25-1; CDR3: CASSALDRVGTDTQYF; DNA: TGTGCCAGCAGTGCCTTGGACAGGGTGGGGACAGATACGCAGTATTTT
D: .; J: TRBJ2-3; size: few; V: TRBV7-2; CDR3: CASSPLGGPDTQYF; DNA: TGTGCCAGCAGCCCCCTAGGGGGACCAGATACGCAGTATTTT
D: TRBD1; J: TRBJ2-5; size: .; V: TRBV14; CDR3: CASSPSLGTATQYF; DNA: TGTGCCAGCAGCCCTTCCCTCGGGACAGCGACCCAGTACTTC
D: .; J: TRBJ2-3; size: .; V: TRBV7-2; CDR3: CASSFKGGDTQYF; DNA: TGTGCCAGCAGCTTCAAAGGGGGAGATACGCAGTATTTT
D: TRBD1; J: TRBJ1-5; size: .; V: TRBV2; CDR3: CASRQGTAENQPQHF; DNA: TGTGCCAGCCGTCAGGGGACAGCCGAAAATCAGCCCCAGCATTTT
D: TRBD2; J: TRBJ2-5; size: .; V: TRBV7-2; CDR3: CASSIQRGQETQYF; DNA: TGTGCCAGCAGCATCCAGCGGGGCCAAGAGACCCAGTACTTC
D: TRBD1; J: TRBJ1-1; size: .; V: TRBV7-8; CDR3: CASSFTGATEAFF; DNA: TGTGCCAGCAGCTTCACAGGGGCCACTGAAGCTTTCTTT
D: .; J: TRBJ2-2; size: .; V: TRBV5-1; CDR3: CASGEPTGELFF; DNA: TGCGCCAGCGGAGAACCCACCGGGGAGCTGTTTTTT
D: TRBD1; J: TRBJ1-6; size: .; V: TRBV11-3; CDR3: CASSSQGPNSPLHF; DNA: TGTGCCAGCAGCTCACAGGGGCCTAATTCACCCCTCCACTTT
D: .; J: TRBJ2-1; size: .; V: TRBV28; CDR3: CASSLPRGGRSYNEQFF; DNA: TGTGCCAGCAGTTTGCCGAGGGGGGGGCGCTCCTACAATGAGCAGTTCTTC
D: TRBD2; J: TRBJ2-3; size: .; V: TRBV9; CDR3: CASSAPGGAGGYTDTQYF; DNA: TGTGCCAGCAGCGCACCGGGGGGAGCGGGGGGCTACACAGATACGCAGTATTTT
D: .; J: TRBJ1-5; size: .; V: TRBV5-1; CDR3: CASSLEPPSGNQPQHF; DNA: TGCGCCAGCAGCTTGGAGCCCCCCTCGGGCAATCAGCCCCAGCATTTT